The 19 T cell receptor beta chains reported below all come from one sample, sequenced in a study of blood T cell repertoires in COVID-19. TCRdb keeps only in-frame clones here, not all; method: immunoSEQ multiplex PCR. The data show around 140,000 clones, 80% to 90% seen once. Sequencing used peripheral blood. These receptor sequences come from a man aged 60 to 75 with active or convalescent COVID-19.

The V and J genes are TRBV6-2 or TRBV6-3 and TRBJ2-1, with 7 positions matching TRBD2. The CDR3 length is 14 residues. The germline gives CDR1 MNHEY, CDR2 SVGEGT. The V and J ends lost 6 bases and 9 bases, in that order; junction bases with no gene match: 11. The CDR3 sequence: CASSGRQGSVEQFF. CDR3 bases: TGTGCCAGCAGCGGGAGGCAGGGTAGTGTTGAGCAGTTCTTC.

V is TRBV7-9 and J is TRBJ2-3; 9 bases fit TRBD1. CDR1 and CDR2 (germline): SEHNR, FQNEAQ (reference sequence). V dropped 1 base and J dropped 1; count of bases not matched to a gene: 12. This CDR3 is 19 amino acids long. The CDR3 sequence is CASSLDGEGQGEGTDTQYF. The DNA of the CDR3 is TGTGCCAGCAGCTTAGATGGAGAGGGACAGGGTGAGGGCACAGATACGCAGTATTTT.

CDR3 amino acids: CASSESRDTQYF. The CDR3 coding sequence is TGTGCCAGCAGTGAATCCCGAGATACGCAGTATTTT. J is TRBJ2-3 and V is TRBV2; unclear D gene. V lost 2 bases, J lost 5 bases, and 5 bases lay in between. Germline lookup yields CDR1 SNHLY and CDR2 FYNNEI. The CDR3 totals 12 residues.

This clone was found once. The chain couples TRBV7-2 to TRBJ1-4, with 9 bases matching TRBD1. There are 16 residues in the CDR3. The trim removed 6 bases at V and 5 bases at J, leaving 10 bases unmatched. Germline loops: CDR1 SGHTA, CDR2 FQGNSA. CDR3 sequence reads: CASSSVNRGQNEKLFF. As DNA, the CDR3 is TGTGCCAGCAGTTCCGTCAACAGGGGGCAAAATGAAAAACTGTTTTTT.

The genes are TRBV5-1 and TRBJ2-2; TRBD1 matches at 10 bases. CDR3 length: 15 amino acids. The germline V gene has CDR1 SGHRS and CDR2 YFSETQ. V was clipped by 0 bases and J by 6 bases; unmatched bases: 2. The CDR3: CASSLEGTGAGELFF. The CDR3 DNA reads TGCGCCAGCAGCTTGGAGGGGACAGGGGCCGGGGAGCTGTTTTTT.

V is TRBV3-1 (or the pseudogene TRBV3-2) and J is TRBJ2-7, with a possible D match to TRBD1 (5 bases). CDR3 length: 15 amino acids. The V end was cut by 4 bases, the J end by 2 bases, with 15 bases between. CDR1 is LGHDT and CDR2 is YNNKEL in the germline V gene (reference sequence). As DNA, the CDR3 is TGTGCCAGCAGCCGCTCGAGGACAAGCCCCTACGAGCAGTACTTC. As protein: CASSRSRTSPYEQYF.

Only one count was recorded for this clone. CDR3 loop: CASSEILDSASTDTQYF. CDR3 bases: TGTGCCAGCAGTGAAATCCTAGACAGCGCGAGCACAGATACGCAGTATTTT. The chain carries TRBV25-1 and TRBJ2-3; D is possibly TRBD1 (5 bases). Per the germline V gene, CDR1 is MGHDK and CDR2 is SYGVNS. Trimming took off 2 bases at V and 0 bases at J, with 15 bases between the two ends. The CDR3 covers 17 residues. Looking up the rest from reference TRBV25-1 and TRBJ2-3 gives the full variable domain: EADIYQTPRYLVIGTGKKITLECSQTMGHDKMYWYQQDPGMELHLIHYSYGVNSTEKGDLSSESTVSRIRTEHFPLTLESARPSHTSQYLCASSEILDSASTDTQYFGPGTRLTVL.

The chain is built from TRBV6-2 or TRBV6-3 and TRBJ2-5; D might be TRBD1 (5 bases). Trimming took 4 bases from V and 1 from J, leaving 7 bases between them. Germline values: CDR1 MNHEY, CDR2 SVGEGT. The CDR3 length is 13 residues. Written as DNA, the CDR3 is TGTGCCAGCAGTTGGGGCAGCCAAGAGACCCAGTACTTC. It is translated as CASSWGSQETQYF.

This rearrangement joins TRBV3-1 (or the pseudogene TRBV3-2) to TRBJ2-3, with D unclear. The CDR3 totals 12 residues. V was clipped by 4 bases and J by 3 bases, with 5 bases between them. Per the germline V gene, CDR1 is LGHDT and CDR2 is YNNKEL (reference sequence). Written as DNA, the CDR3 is TGTGCCAGCAGCCTCGGGACAGATACGCAGTATTTT. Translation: CASSLGTDTQYF.

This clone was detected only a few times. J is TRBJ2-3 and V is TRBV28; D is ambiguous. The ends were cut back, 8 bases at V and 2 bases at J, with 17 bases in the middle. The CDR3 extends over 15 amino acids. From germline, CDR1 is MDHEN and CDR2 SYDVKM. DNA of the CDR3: TGTGCCAGCGGCCCATCCATCACCGTCACAGATACGCAGTATTTT. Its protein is CASGPSITVTDTQYF.

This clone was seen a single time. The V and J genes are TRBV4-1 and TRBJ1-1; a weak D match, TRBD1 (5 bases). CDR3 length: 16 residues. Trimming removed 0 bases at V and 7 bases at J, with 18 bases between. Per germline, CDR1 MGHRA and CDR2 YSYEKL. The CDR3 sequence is CASSQEGIGGFGEAFF. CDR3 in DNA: TGCGCCAGCAGCCAAGAGGGGATCGGGGGATTCGGTGAAGCTTTCTTT.

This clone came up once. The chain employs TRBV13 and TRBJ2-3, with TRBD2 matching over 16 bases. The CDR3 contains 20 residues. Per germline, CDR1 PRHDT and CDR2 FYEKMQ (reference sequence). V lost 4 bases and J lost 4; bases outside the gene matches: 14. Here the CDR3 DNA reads TGTGCCAGCAGCTCAATAGAAGGGACTAGCGGGAGGGCCCTCCCAGATACGCAGTATTTT. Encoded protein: CASSSIEGTSGRALPDTQYF.

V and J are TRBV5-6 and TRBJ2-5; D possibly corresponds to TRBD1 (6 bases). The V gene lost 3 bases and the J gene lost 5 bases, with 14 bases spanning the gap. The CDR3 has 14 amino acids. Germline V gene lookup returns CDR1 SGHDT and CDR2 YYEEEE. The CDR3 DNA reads TGTGCCAGCAGCTCTTACAGGGCGACGGAGACCCAGTACTTC. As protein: CASSSYRATETQYF.

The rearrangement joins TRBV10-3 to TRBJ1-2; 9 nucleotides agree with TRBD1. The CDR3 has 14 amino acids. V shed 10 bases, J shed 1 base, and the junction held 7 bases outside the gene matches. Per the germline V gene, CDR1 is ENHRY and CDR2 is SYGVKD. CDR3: CASRTGDNNYGYTF. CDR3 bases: TGTGCCAGCCGGACAGGGGATAATAACTATGGCTACACCTTC.

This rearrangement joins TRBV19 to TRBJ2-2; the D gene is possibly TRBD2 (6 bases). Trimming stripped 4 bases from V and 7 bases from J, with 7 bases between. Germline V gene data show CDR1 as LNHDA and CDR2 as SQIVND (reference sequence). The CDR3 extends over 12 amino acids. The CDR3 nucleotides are TGTGCCAGTAGTACGACTAGCGGGGAGCTGTTTTTT. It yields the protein CASSTTSGELFF.

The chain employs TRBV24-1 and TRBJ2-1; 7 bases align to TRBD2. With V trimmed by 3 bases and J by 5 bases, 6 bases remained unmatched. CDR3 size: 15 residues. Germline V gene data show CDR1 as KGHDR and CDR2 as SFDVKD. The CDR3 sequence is CATSDPPRGNNEQFF. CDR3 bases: TGTGCCACCAGTGATCCACCGCGGGGGAACAATGAGCAGTTCTTC.

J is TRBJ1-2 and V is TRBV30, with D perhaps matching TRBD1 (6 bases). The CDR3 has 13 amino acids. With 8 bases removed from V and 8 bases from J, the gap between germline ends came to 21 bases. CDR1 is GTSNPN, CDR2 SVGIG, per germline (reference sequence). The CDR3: CAQGGGIPEGYTF. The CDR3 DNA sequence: TGTGCCCAAGGGGGTGGGATCCCAGAAGGCTACACCTTC. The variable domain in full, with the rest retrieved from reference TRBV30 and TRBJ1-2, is SQTIHQWPATLVQPVGSPLSLECTVEGTSNPNLYWYRQAAGRGLQLLFYSVGIGQISSEVPQNLSASRPQDRQFILSSKKLLLSDSGFYLCAQGGGIPEGYTFGSGTRLTVV.

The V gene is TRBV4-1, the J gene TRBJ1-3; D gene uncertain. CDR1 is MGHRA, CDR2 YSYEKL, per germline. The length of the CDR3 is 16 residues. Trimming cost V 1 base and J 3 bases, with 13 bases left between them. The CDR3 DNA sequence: TGCGCCAGCAGCCAAGGGGTGGCGGTAGGTGGAAACACCATATATTTT. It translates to CASSQGVAVGGNTIYF.

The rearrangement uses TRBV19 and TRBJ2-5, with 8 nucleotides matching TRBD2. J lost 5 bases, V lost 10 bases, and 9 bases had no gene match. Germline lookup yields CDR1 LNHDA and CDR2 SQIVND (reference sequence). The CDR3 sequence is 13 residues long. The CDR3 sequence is CATVPGGAETQYF. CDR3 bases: TGTGCCACCGTTCCGGGGGGGGCCGAGACCCAGTACTTC.